This T cell receptor beta chain was captured by sequencing in a study of blood T cells in healthy people across ages. The use of a sample-barcoded 5' primer and a J-beta primer mix characterized a second PCR of roughly 6 to 11 cycles. Each CDR3 protein gets one entry after TCRdb re-called the 5' RACE reads with MiXCR. This sample has 850,000 to 1,100,000 distinct CDR3 sequences, with 35% to 40% found just once. The receptor comes from a man aged 18 to 35 in good health. The source material was blood.

The CDR3 DNA sequence: TGTGCCATCAAGGGACTAGCGGGACCCACAGATACGCAGTATTTT. Translated: CAIKGLAGPTDTQYF. The chain combines TRBV10-3 with TRBJ2-3; 13 bases are a match to TRBD2. The junction had 3 bases not matched to a gene; V was cut back by 7 bases and J by 2 bases. The CDR3 sequence is 15 residues long. CDR1 is ENHRY and CDR2 is SYGVKD in the germline V gene.